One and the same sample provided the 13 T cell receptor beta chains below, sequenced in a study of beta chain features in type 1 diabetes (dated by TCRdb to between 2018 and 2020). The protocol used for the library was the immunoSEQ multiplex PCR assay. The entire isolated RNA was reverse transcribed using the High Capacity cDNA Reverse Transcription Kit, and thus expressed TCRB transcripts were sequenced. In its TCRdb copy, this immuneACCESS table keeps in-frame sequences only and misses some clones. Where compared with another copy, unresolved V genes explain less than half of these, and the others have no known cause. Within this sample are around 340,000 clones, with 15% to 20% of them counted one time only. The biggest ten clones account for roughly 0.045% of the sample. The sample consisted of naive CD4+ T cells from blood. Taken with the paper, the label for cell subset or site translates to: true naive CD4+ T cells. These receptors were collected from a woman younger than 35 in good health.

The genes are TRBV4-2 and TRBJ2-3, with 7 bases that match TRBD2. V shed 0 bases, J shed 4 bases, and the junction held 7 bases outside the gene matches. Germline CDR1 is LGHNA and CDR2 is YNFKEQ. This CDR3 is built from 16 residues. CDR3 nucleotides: TGTGCCAGCAGCCAAGACCCAGCGGGAACCGCAGATACGCAGTATTTT. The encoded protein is CASSQDPAGTADTQYF.

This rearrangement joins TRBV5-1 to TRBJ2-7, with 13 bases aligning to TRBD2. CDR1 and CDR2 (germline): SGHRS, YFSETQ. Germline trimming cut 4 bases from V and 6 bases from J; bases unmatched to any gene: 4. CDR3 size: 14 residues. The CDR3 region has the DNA TGCGCCAGCAGCCTCGGACTAGCGGGAGTCGAGCAGTACTTC. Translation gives CASSLGLAGVEQYF.

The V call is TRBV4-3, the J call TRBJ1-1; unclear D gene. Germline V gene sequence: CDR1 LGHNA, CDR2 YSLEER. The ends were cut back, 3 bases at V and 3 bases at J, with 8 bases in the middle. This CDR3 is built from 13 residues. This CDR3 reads CASSQESDTEAFF. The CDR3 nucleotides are TGCGCCAGCAGCCAGGAGTCCGACACTGAAGCTTTCTTT.

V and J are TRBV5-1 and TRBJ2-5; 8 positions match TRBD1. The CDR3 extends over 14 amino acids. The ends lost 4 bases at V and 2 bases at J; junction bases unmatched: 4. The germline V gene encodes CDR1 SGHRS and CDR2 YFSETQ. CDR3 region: CASSAGTGQETQYF. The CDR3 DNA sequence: TGCGCCAGCAGCGCGGGGACAGGTCAAGAGACCCAGTACTTC.

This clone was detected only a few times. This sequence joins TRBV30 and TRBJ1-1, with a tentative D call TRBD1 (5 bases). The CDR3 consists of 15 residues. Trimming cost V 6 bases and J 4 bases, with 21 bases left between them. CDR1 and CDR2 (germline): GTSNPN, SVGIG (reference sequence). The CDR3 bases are TGTGCCTGCGGTATGGCAGGGCAGGAGGGCACTGAAGCTTTCTTT. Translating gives CACGMAGQEGTEAFF.

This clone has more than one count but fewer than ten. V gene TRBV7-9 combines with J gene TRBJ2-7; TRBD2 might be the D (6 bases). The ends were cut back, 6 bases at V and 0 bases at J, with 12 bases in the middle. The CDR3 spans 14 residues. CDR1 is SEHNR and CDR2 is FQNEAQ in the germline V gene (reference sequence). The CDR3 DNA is TGTGCCAGCAGTTTGGACTATCCCTCCTACGAGCAGTACTTC. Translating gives CASSLDYPSYEQYF.

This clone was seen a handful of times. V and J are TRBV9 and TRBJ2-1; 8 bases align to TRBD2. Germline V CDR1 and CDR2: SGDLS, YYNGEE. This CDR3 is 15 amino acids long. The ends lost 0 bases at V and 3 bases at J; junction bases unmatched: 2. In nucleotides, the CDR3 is TGTGCCAGCAGCGTAGACCGGGGGGGCTACAATGAGCAGTTCTTC. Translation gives CASSVDRGGYNEQFF.

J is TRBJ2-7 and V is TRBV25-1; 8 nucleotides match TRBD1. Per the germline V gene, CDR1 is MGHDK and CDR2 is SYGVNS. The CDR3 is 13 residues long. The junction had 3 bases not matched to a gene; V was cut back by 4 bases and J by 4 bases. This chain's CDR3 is CASSGYRGYEQYF. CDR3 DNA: TGTGCCAGCAGTGGTTACAGGGGGTACGAGCAGTACTTC.

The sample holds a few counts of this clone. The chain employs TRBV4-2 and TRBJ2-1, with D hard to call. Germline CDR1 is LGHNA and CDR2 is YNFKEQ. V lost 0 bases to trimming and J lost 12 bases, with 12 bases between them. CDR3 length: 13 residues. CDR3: CASSQEIDQVQFF. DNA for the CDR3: TGTGCCAGCAGCCAAGAGATAGATCAGGTGCAGTTCTTC.

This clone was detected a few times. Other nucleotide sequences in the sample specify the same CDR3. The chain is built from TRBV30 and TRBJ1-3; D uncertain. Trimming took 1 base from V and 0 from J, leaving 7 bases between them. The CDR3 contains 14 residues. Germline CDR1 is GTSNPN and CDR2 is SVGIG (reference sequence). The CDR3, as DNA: TGTGCCTGGAGTGCAGGACTCTCTGGAAACACCATATATTTT. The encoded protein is CAWSAGLSGNTIYF.

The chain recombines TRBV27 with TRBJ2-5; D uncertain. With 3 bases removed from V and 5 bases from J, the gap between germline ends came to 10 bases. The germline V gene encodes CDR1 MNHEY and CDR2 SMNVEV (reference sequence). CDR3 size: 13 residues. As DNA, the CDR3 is TGTGCCAGCAGTTTTCGGAGCGAGGAGACCCAGTACTTC. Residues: CASSFRSEETQYF.

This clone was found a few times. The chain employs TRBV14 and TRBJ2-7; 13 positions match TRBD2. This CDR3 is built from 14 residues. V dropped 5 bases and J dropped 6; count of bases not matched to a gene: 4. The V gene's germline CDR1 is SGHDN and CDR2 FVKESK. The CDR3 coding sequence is TGTGCCAGCAGCTCCGGACTAGCGGGAGCCGAGCAGTACTTC. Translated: CASSSGLAGAEQYF.

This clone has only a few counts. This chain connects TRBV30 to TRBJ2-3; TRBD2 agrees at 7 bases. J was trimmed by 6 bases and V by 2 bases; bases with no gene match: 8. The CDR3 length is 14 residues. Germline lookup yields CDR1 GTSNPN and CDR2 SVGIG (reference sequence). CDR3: CAWSTGTTRDTQYF. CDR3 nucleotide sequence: TGTGCCTGGAGTACCGGGACTACCCGGGATACGCAGTATTTT.